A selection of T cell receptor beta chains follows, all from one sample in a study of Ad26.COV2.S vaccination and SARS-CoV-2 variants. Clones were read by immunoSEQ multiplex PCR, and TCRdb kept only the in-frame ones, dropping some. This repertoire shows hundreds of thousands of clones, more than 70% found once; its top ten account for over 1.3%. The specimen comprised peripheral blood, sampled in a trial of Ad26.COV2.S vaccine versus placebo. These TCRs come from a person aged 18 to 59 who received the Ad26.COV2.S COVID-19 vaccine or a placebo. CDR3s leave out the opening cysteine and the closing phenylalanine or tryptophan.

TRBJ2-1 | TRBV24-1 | ATSTGQGSNEQF
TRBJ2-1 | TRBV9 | ASSVANPVDEQF
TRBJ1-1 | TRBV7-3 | ASSSRQGTEAF
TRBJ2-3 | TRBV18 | ASSPRDPGDTQY
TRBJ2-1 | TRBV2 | ASSRRQRSNEQF
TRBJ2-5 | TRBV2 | ASRSRLTYQETQY
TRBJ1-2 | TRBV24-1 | ATSEQGARTMHGYT
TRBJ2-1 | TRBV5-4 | ASSTGQSVIFSEQF
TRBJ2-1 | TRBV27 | ASGRPPPYNEQF
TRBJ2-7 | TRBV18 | ASSPQAGEQY